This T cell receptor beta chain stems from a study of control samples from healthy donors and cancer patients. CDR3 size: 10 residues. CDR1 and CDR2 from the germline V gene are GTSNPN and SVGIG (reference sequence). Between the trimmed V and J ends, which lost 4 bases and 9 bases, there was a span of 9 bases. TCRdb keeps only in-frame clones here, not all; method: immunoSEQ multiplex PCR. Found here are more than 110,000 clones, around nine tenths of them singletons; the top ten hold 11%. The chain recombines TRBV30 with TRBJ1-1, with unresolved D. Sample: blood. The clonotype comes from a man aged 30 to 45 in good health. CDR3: CAWNSGKAFF. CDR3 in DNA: TGTGCCTGGAATTCGGGGAAAGCTTTCTTT.